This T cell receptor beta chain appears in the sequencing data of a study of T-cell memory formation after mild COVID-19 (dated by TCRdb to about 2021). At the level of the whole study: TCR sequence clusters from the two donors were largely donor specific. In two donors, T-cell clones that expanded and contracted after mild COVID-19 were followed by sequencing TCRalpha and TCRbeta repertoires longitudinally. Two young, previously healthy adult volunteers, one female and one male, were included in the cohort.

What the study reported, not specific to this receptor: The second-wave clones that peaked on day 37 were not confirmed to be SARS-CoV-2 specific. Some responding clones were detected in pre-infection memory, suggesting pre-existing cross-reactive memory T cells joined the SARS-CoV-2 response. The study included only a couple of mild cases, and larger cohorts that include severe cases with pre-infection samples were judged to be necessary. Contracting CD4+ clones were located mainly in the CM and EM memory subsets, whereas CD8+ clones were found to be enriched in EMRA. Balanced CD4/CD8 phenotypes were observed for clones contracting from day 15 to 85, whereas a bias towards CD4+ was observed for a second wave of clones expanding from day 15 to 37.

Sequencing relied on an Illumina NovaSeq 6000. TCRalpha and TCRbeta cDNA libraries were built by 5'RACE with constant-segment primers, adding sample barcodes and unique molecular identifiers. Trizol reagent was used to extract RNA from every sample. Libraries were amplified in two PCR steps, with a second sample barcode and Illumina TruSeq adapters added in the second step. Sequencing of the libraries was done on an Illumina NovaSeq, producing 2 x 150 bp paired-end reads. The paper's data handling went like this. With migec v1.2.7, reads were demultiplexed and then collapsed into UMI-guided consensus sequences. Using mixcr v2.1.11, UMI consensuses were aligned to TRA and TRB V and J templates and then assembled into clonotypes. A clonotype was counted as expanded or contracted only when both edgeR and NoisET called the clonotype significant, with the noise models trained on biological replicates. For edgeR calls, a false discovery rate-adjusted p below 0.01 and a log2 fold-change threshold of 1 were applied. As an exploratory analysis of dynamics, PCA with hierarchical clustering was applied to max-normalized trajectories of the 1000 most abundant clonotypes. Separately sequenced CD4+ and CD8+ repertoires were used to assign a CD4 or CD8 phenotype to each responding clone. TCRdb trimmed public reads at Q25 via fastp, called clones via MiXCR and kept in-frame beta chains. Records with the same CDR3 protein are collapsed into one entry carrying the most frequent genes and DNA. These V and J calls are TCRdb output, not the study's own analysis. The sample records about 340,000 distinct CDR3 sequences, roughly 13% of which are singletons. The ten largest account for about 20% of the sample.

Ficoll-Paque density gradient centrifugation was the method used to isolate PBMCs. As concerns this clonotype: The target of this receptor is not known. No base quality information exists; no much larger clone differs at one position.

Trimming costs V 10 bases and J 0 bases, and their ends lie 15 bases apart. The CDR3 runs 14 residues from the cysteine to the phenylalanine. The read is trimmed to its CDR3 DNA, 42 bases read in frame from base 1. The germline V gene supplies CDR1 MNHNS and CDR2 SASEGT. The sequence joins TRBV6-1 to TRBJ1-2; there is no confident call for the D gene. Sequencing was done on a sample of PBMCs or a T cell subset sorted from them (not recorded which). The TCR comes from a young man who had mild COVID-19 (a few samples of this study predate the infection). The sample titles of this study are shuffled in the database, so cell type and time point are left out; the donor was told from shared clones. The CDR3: CANQAPPPNYGYTF. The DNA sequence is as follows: TGTGCCAACCAAGCTCCACCGCCTAACTATGGCTACACCTTC.